Below are 11 T cell receptor beta chains sequenced from a single sample in a study of T cells after yellow fever vaccination. TCRdb re-called the 5' RACE reads with MiXCR, one entry per CDR3 protein. This sample has a few hundred thousand distinct CDR3 sequences, with less than 20% found just once. Material: PBMCs, obtained roughly 5 days after the first yellow fever vaccination. The receptors here all came from a man between 18 and 29 years old who received the YFV17D yellow fever vaccine.

V and J are TRBV6-1 and TRBJ2-5, with D maybe TRBD2 (6 bases). V gave up 6 bases and J gave up 2 bases, with 16 bases separating them. This CDR3 has 15 residues. Germline loops: CDR1 MNHNS, CDR2 SASEGT. In DNA, the CDR3 is TGTGCCAGCAGAGCTACAGCGGGCCGGCAAGAGACCCAGTACTTC. Translation gives CASRATAGRQETQYF.

A single count supports this clonotype. The chain couples TRBV4-3 to TRBJ2-3; D call uncertain. Per germline, CDR1 LGHNA and CDR2 YSLEER. Trimming pared 0 bases from V and 8 bases from J, leaving 12 bases between. The CDR3 contains 14 residues. The CDR3 sequence: CASSQEGPPGTQYF. The CDR3 DNA reads as TGCGCCAGCAGCCAAGAAGGCCCCCCCGGTACGCAGTATTTT.

This clonotype showed up just a few times. V is TRBV5-6 and J is TRBJ2-2; D unresolved. V lost 0 bases and J lost 1, with 10 bases in between. The CDR3 is 16 amino acids. CDR1 is SGHDT and CDR2 is YYEEEE in the germline V gene. In DNA, the CDR3 is TGTGCCAGCAGCTTGGTTTGGACCCAGAACACCGGGGAGCTGTTTTTT. It is translated as CASSLVWTQNTGELFF.

This clonotype was seen a few times. The J gene is TRBJ1-6, the V gene TRBV12-3 or TRBV12-4, with a weak D call TRBD1 (5 bases). The CDR3 contains 13 residues. Trimming removed 4 bases from V and 10 bases from J, with 11 bases in between. Written as DNA, the CDR3 is TGTGCCAGCAGTTGGGACCTGGCCTCACCCCTCCACTTT. The encoded protein is CASSWDLASPLHF.

The chain employs TRBV20-1 and TRBJ2-4, with 8 bases aligning to TRBD2. CDR1 and CDR2 from the germline V gene are DFQATT and SNEGSKA (reference sequence). J lost 9 bases, V lost 3 bases, and 4 bases had no gene match. There are 12 residues in the CDR3. The CDR3 spells CSASSRGGIQYF. The CDR3 DNA is TGCAGTGCTAGTTCTCGGGGGGGCATTCAGTACTTC.

V usage is TRBV20-1 and J usage is TRBJ2-7; 7 bases fit TRBD2. Per germline, CDR1 DFQATT and CDR2 SNEGSKA (reference sequence). J was trimmed by 3 bases and V by 2 bases; bases with no gene match: 10. The CDR3 covers 15 residues. Written as DNA, the CDR3 is TGCAGTGCTAGACCGGGGCGGGGGAGAGTCTACGAGCAGTACTTC. Protein: CSARPGRGRVYEQYF.

This clonotype turned up a few times. The chain couples TRBV30 to TRBJ1-1; D uncertain. Trimming stripped 2 bases from V and 0 bases from J, with 7 bases between. The CDR3 is made up of 13 amino acids. Germline V CDR1 and CDR2: GTSNPN, SVGIG (reference sequence). This CDR3 reads CAWSPAVNTEAFF. For the CDR3, the DNA is TGTGCCTGGAGTCCGGCGGTGAACACTGAAGCTTTCTTT.

This clonotype was recorded many times. This chain uses TRBV20-1 with TRBJ2-5; possibly TRBD1 or TRBD2 for D (6 bases each). In germline, CDR1 is DFQATT, CDR2 SNEGSKA (reference sequence). The V gene lost 2 bases and the J gene lost 2 bases, with 12 bases spanning the gap. The CDR3 runs to 14 residues. CDR3 region: CSARRGVQQETQYF. In nucleotides, the CDR3 is TGCAGTGCTAGAAGGGGGGTCCAACAAGAGACCCAGTACTTC.

This clonotype occurred a few times. V usage is TRBV7-2 and J usage is TRBJ1-4; no clear D gene. CDR3 length equals 15 residues. Germline V gene sequence: CDR1 SGHTA, CDR2 FQGNSA. V was pared by 1 base and J by 5 bases, with 11 bases between. CDR3 sequence reads: CASSLVGGRNEKLFF. The CDR3 DNA sequence: TGTGCCAGCAGCTTAGTGGGAGGCAGGAATGAAAAACTGTTTTTT.

The rearrangement uses TRBV5-1 and TRBJ2-2, with a weak D call TRBD2 (6 bases). Germline CDR1 and CDR2: SGHRS and YFSETQ. The CDR3 extends over 15 amino acids. The V end was cut by 3 bases, the J end by 0 bases, with 9 bases between. The CDR3 spells CASSSRGANTGELFF. The DNA for the CDR3 is TGCGCCAGCAGCTCCCGCGGGGCGAACACCGGGGAGCTGTTTTTT.

The sample holds a few counts of this clonotype. The V and J genes are TRBV7-2 and TRBJ2-5; TRBD1 might be the D (5 bases). V lost 6 bases, J lost 6 bases, and 23 bases lay in between. CDR1 SGHTA and CDR2 FQGNSA come from the germline V gene. There are 16 residues in the CDR3. CDR3 region: CASSVYGANPLKTQYF. The CDR3 DNA reads as TGTGCCAGCAGTGTCTATGGGGCCAACCCTTTGAAGACCCAGTACTTC.